This T cell receptor (beta chain) was captured in a study of control samples from healthy donors and cancer patients. The CDR3 has 16 residues. The germline V and J ends were trimmed by 1 base and 7 bases, with 19 bases remaining between them. Germline V lookup: CDR1 SGHTA, CDR2 FQGNSA. TCRdb's copy holds only in-frame clones and misses some; the assay was immunoSEQ multiplex PCR. The sample lists 150,000 to 160,000 clones; approximately 94% were seen once. Sequencing input: blood. The chain recombines TRBV7-2 with TRBJ2-5; D may be TRBD1 (6 bases). The receptor was derived from a man aged 35-49 years in good health. The CDR3 region is CASSLELGQMSGTQYF. In DNA, the CDR3 is TGTGCCAGCAGCTTAGAGCTCGGACAGATGTCCGGGACCCAGTACTTC. The entire variable domain, with the rest obtained from reference TRBV7-2 and TRBJ2-5, is as follows: GAGVSQSPSNKVTEKGKDVELRCDPISGHTALYWYRQSLGQGLEFLIYFQGNSAPDKSGLPSDRFSAERTGGSVSTLTIQRTQQEDSAVYLCASSLELGQMSGTQYFGPGTRLLVL.